Each of the 19 T cell receptor beta chains below was sequenced from the same sample in a study of Ad26.COV2.S vaccination and SARS-CoV-2 variants. Only in-frame clones appear in the TCRdb table, and some are missing; sequencing was by immunoSEQ multiplex PCR. Counted here are approximately 400,000 clones, 92% occurring once; the ten biggest clones make up about 3.9%. The sample consisted of peripheral blood, taken after recovery from COVID-19. The receptors were gathered from a human donor who had recovered from COVID-19.

Written as DNA, the CDR3 is TGCGCCAGCAGCCAAGCGGGCCCTGTGCTCTCGGATACGCAGTATTTT. It encodes CASSQAGPVLSDTQYF. The rearrangement joins TRBV4-1 to TRBJ2-3, with D unresolved. CDR1 and CDR2 (germline): MGHRA, YSYEKL. This CDR3 has 16 amino acids. Trimming stripped 1 base from V and 6 bases from J, with 17 bases between.

The CDR3 region has the DNA TGTGCCAGCATGCCGGGGCAGGCACTTTTTGAGCAGTTCTTC. Protein: CASMPGQALFEQFF. The chain links TRBV2 to TRBJ2-1; perhaps D is TRBD1 or TRBD2 (5 bases each). Deletions cut 7 bases from V and 9 bases from J, with 19 bases between. The CDR3 consists of 14 residues. Germline-derived CDR1 and CDR2 are SNHLY and FYNNEI.

The V and J genes are TRBV29-1 and TRBJ1-2; tentatively, D is TRBD1 (5 bases). V dropped 2 bases and J dropped 2 bases, with 9 bases sitting between them. CDR1 SQVTM and CDR2 ANQGSEA come from the germline V gene. The CDR3 is made up of 13 amino acids. The chain's CDR3 is CSVELGQNYGYTF. The CDR3 DNA follows: TGCAGCGTTGAATTGGGGCAAAACTATGGCTACACCTTC.

This clone was seen once. V gene TRBV23-1 combines with J gene TRBJ2-3, with 7 bases identical to TRBD1. TRBV23-1 is filed as an ORF, its function uncertain. J was trimmed by 0 bases and V by 3 bases; bases with no gene match: 6. This CDR3 contains 16 residues. DNA for the CDR3: TGCGCCAGCAGTCAGGGACAGACCTCTAGCACAGATACGCAGTATTTT. This translates into CASSQGQTSSTDTQYF.

The chain combines TRBV6-5 with TRBJ1-5; D is undetermined. Germline V lookup: CDR1 MNHEY, CDR2 SVGAGI. The CDR3 runs to 15 residues. Trimming cost V 0 bases and J 6 bases, with 12 bases left between them. Written as DNA, the CDR3 is TGTGCCAGCAGTTACTCGTCCCGTGGCGGTCAGCCCCAGCATTTT. Its protein product is CASSYSSRGGQPQHF.

J is TRBJ1-5 and V is TRBV13; 7 bases map to TRBD1. The CDR3 sequence is 14 residues long. J gave up 5 bases and V 3 bases, and 4 bases lay outside the gene matches. Germline V gene data show CDR1 as PRHDT and CDR2 as FYEKMQ (reference sequence). The CDR3 DNA sequence: TGTGCCAGCAGCTTGGGACAGTGGGATCAGCCCCAGCATTTT. Its translation is CASSLGQWDQPQHF.

The rearrangement joins TRBV27 to TRBJ1-1; D gene uncertain. Germline CDR1 and CDR2: MNHEY and SMNVEV (reference sequence). The CDR3 sequence is 15 residues long. With 1 base removed from V and 5 bases from J, the gap between germline ends came to 14 bases. The CDR3: CASSLLRESGTEAFF. The DNA for the CDR3 is TGTGCCAGCAGTTTATTAAGGGAAAGTGGAACTGAAGCTTTCTTT.

V is TRBV7-8 and J is TRBJ2-1, with 9 positions matching TRBD2. The length of the CDR3 is 16 residues. The junction had 16 bases not matched to a gene; V was cut back by 1 base and J by 15 bases. Germline assignment: CDR1 SGHVS and CDR2 FQNEAQ. The CDR3: CASSLVDAVGGGVLFF. Written as DNA, the CDR3 is TGTGCCAGCAGCTTAGTTGATGCGGTTGGCGGGGGGGTATTGTTCTTC.

The J gene is TRBJ2-7, the V gene TRBV6-5; 7 nucleotides align to TRBD1. There are 12 residues in the CDR3. J lost 0 bases, V lost 11 bases, and 4 bases had no gene match. Germline V gene data show CDR1 as MNHEY and CDR2 as SVGAGI. Here the CDR3 DNA reads TGTGCCTGTAGGGACAGCTCCTACGAGCAGTACTTC. Translated: CACRDSSYEQYF.

The V call is TRBV13, the J call TRBJ2-7; 10 bases are shared with TRBD2. The germline V gene has CDR1 PRHDT and CDR2 FYEKMQ (reference sequence). There are 15 residues in the CDR3. V was pared by 0 bases and J by 4 bases, with 3 bases of the junction left unmatched. As DNA, the CDR3 is TGTGCCAGCAGCTTAGGACTAGCGGGGCTTTACGAGCAGTACTTC. As protein: CASSLGLAGLYEQYF. The variable domain in full, with the rest retrieved from reference TRBV13 and TRBJ2-7, is AAGVIQSPRHLIKEKRETATLKCYPIPRHDTVYWYQQGPGQDPQFLISFYEKMQSDKGSIPDRFSAQQFSDYHSELNMSSLELGDSALYFCASSLGLAGLYEQYFGPGTRLTVT.

The genes are TRBV20-1 and TRBJ1-1, with D unresolved. Looked up from germline, CDR1 is DFQATT and CDR2 is SNEGSKA (reference sequence). V lost 3 bases, J lost 5 bases, and 13 bases lay in between. The CDR3 loop spans 13 amino acids. The CDR3 sequence is CSASLGRETEAFF. The CDR3 DNA reads TGCAGTGCTAGTCTAGGTAGGGAAACTGAAGCTTTCTTT.

V gene TRBV21-1 combines with J gene TRBJ1-4. TRBV21-1 corresponds to a pseudogene. This CDR3 has 16 residues. CDR3 sequence: CASSARRGGRPLELFF. The DNA for the CDR3 is TGTGCCAGCAGCGCCCGACGGGGAGGGCGCCCCTTAGAACTGTTTTTT.

The chain links TRBV6-5 to TRBJ1-2; D remains unclear. This CDR3 has 14 amino acids. V was clipped by 2 bases and J by 4 bases, with 11 bases between them. Germline assignment: CDR1 MNHEY and CDR2 SVGAGI. The CDR3 coding sequence is TGTGCCAGCAGTTACCAAGGTTCTAGCTATGGCTACACCTTC. This codes for CASSYQGSSYGYTF.

This clone occurred a few times. V is TRBV5-4 and J is TRBJ1-3; D may be TRBD1 (5 bases). The CDR3 consists of 12 residues. The germline V gene encodes CDR1 SGHNT and CDR2 YYREEE (reference sequence). V dropped 10 bases and J dropped 0 bases, with 8 bases sitting between them. The CDR3 region is CAGGTSGNTIYF. The DNA of the CDR3 is TGTGCCGGGGGGACCTCTGGAAACACCATATATTTT.

The chain recombines TRBV10-2 with TRBJ2-6, with 10 bases matching TRBD1. CDR1 and CDR2 from the germline V gene are WSHSY and SAAADI. The CDR3 spans 18 residues. J was trimmed by 1 base and V by 4 bases; bases with no gene match: 7. In nucleotides, the CDR3 is TGCGCCAGCAGTGTCTCGACAGGGGGCTTTTCTGGGGCCAACGTCCTGACTTTC. Encoded protein: CASSVSTGGFSGANVLTF.

The CDR3 sequence: CASIPRAGGAYGYTF. The CDR3 nucleotides read TGTGCCAGCATCCCCCGGGCAGGGGGCGCCTATGGCTACACCTTC. The V call is TRBV5-6, the J call TRBJ1-2; 8 bases agree with TRBD1. The germline V gene encodes CDR1 SGHDT and CDR2 YYEEEE. The CDR3 runs 15 residues. Trimming removed 6 bases from V and 4 bases from J; junction bases left unmatched: 11.

V and J are TRBV11-3 and TRBJ2-1; 9 bases fit TRBD1. Trimming removed 5 bases from V and 4 bases from J; junction bases left unmatched: 6. The CDR3 sequence is 15 residues long. CDR1 and CDR2 (germline): SGHNT, YENEEA. This CDR3 is CASSPPGQGYNEQFF. For the CDR3, the DNA is TGTGCCAGCAGCCCCCCGGGACAGGGATACAATGAGCAGTTCTTC. Looking up the rest from reference TRBV11-3 and TRBJ2-1 gives the full variable domain: EAGVVQSPRYKIIEKKQPVAFWCNPISGHNTLYWYLQNLGQGPELLIRYENEEAVDDSQLPKDRFSAERLKGVDSTLKIQPAELGDSAVYLCASSPPGQGYNEQFFGPGTRLTVL.

This rearrangement joins TRBV6-1 to TRBJ1-5, with no clear D. Germline lookup yields CDR1 MNHNS and CDR2 SASEGT. V shed 2 bases and J shed 0 bases, with 11 bases lying between them. This CDR3 contains 16 residues. The CDR3 nucleotides are TGTGCCAGCAGTGAAAGGAGAGGCGGTAGCAATCAGCCCCAGCATTTT. It encodes CASSERRGGSNQPQHF.

The table lists this clone with a few counts. This sequence joins TRBV7-8 and TRBJ1-3, with D possibly matching TRBD1 (5 bases). The germline CDR1 and CDR2 sequences are SGHVS and FQNEAQ. The CDR3 contains 16 residues. V lost 1 base and J lost 5, with 15 bases in between. CDR3 loop: CASSLVAGRARNTIYF. The CDR3 DNA reads as TGTGCCAGCAGCTTAGTAGCCGGCAGGGCGAGAAACACCATATATTTT. Drawing the rest from reference TRBV7-8 and TRBJ1-3, the complete variable domain is GAGVSQSPRYKVAKRGQDVALRCDPISGHVSLFWYQQALGQGPEFLTYFQNEAQLDKSGLPSDRFFAERPEGSVSTLKIQRTQQEDSAVYLCASSLVAGRARNTIYFGEGSWLTVV.